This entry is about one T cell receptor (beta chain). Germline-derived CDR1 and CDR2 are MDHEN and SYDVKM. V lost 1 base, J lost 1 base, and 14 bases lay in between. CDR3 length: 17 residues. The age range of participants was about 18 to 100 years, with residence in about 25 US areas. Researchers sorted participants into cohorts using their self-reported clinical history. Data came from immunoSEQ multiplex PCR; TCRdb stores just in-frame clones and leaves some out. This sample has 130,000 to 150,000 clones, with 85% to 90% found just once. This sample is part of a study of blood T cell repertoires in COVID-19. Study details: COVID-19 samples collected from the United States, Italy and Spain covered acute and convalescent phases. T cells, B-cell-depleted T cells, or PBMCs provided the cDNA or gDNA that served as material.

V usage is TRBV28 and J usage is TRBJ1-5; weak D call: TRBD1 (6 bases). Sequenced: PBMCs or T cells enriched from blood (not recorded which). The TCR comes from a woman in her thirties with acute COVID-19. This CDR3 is CASSLLGGARSNQPQHF. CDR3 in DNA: TGTGCCAGCAGTTTATTAGGGGGGGCCAGGAGCAATCAGCCCCAGCATTTT.